Listed below are T cell receptor beta chains from one sample, sequenced in a study of blood T cell repertoires in COVID-19. Using immunoSEQ multiplex PCR, the repertoire was profiled, and TCRdb retains in-frame clones only, with some absent. The sample lists around 100,000 clones, about 84% occurring once. The sample taken for sequencing was peripheral blood. The receptor set was obtained from a human donor in a cohort sampled during active COVID-19. CDR3s include the opening cysteine and the closing phenylalanine or tryptophan. Each record gives: J gene, V gene, clone size, D gene, CDR3 protein, CDR3 DNA. The D gene is left open where the match is weak. Rows may omit the clone size; those that give it use once, few, many or a size class.

j_call: TRBJ2-7
v_call: TRBV5-1
clone_size: .
d_call: TRBD2
cdr3_aa: CASKVIGRSGGINTYEQYF
cdr3_nt: TGCGCCAGCAAGGTAATCGGGCGGAGCGGGGGGATCAACACCTACGAGCAGTACTTC

j_call: TRBJ2-7
v_call: TRBV11-1
clone_size: once
d_call: TRBD1
cdr3_aa: CASSSRQGSITYEQYF
cdr3_nt: TGTGCCAGCAGCTCCCGACAGGGGAGTATTACCTACGAGCAGTACTTC

j_call: TRBJ2-3
v_call: TRBV5-5
clone_size: .
d_call: TRBD2
cdr3_aa: CASSYSERGAGTDTQYF
cdr3_nt: TGTGCCAGCAGCTATAGTGAGCGGGGGGCGGGTACAGATACGCAGTATTTT

j_call: TRBJ1-2
v_call: TRBV14
clone_size: .
d_call: .
cdr3_aa: CASSRRGVDGYTF
cdr3_nt: TGTGCCAGCAGCCGACGGGGGGTAGATGGCTACACCTTC

j_call: TRBJ1-4
v_call: TRBV18
clone_size: few
d_call: TRBD1
cdr3_aa: CASSPNRGREKLFF
cdr3_nt: TGTGCCAGCTCACCAAACAGGGGTCGTGAAAAACTGTTTTTT

j_call: TRBJ2-7
v_call: TRBV5-1
clone_size: .
d_call: .
cdr3_aa: CASSLGPGIGSYEQYF
cdr3_nt: TGCGCCAGCAGCTTGGGGCCGGGGATTGGCTCCTACGAGCAGTACTTC

j_call: TRBJ1-1
v_call: TRBV6-5
clone_size: .
d_call: TRBD1
cdr3_aa: CASSITGTGGEEAFF
cdr3_nt: TGTGCCAGCAGCATCACCGGGACAGGCGGAGAAGAAGCTTTCTTT

j_call: TRBJ1-5
v_call: TRBV21-1
clone_size: .
d_call: .
cdr3_aa: CASSARQGQKSNQPQHF
cdr3_nt: TGTGCCAGCAGCGCCAGACAGGGACAAAAGAGCAATCAGCCCCAGCATTTT

j_call: TRBJ1-2
v_call: TRBV15
clone_size: .
d_call: .
cdr3_aa: CATSRGQGHYGYTF
cdr3_nt: TGTGCCACCAGCAGAGGGCAGGGTCACTATGGCTACACCTTC

j_call: TRBJ1-1
v_call: TRBV27
clone_size: .
d_call: .
cdr3_aa: CASRAEGPGLNTEAFF
cdr3_nt: TGTGCCAGCCGAGCTGAGGGCCCAGGACTTAACACTGAAGCTTTCTTT

j_call: TRBJ1-2
v_call: TRBV15
clone_size: once
d_call: .
cdr3_aa: CATSRDYGITNYGYTF
cdr3_nt: TGTGCCACCAGCAGAGATTACGGGATAACTAACTATGGCTACACCTTC

j_call: TRBJ2-7
v_call: TRBV19
clone_size: .
d_call: TRBD2
cdr3_aa: CASSRGGGPYEQYF
cdr3_nt: TGTGCCAGTAGTCGCGGGGGTGGTCCGTACGAGCAGTACTTC

j_call: TRBJ2-1
v_call: TRBV15
clone_size: .
d_call: TRBD2
cdr3_aa: CATSRDSPRLAGGPFLEQFF
cdr3_nt: TGTGCCACCAGCAGAGATTCCCCGAGACTAGCGGGGGGGCCGTTTTTGGAGCAGTTCTTC

j_call: TRBJ1-2
v_call: TRBV7-2
clone_size: once
d_call: .
cdr3_aa: CASSLAERNLKLNYGYTF
cdr3_nt: TGTGCCAGCAGCTTAGCGGAGCGTAACCTAAAGTTAAACTATGGCTACACCTTC

j_call: TRBJ1-5
v_call: TRBV9
clone_size: .
d_call: .
cdr3_aa: CASSVDRDSNQPQHF
cdr3_nt: TGTGCCAGCAGCGTAGACAGGGATAGCAATCAGCCCCAGCATTTT